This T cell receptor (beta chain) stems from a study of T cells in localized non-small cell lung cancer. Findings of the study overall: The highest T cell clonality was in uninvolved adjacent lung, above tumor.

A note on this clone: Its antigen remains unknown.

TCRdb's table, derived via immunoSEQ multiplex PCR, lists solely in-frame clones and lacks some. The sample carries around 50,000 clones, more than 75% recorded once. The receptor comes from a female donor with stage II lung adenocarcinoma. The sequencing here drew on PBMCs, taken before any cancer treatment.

CDR3 sequence: CASSIPGQGSEQYF. The CDR3 DNA is TGTGCCAGTAGCATTCCGGGACAGGGATCCGAGCAGTACTTC. The rearrangement links TRBV19 to TRBJ2-7; TRBD1 aligns across 9 bases. With V trimmed by 6 bases and J by 6 bases, 9 bases remained unmatched. CDR3 length: 14 residues. Germline CDR1 and CDR2: LNHDA and SQIVND (reference sequence).